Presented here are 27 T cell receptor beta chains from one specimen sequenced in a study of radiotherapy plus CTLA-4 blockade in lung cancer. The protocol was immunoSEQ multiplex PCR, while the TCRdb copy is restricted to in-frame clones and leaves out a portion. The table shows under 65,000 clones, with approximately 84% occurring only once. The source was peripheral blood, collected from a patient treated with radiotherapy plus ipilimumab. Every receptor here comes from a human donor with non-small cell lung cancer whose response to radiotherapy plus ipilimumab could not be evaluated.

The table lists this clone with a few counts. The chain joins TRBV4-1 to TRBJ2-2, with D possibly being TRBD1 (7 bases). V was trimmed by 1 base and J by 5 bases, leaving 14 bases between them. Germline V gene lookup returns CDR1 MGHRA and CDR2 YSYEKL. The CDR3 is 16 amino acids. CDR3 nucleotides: TGCGCCAGCAGCCAAGTAGGGGGCCGGGGGACCGGGGAGCTGTTTTTT. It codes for CASSQVGGRGTGELFF.

The CDR3 loop is CASSHSTGKVFYEQYF. CDR3 DNA: TGTGCCAGCAGCCACTCGACAGGGAAGGTCTTCTACGAGCAGTACTTC. The chain joins TRBV28 to TRBJ2-7; TRBD1 agrees at 7 bases. The CDR3 is 16 amino acids. V was pared by 6 bases and J by 3 bases, with 14 bases of the junction left unmatched. Per germline, CDR1 MDHEN and CDR2 SYDVKM.

The CDR3 DNA is TGTGCCAGCAGCCCGGGGAGCTCTGGAAACACCATATATTTT. Amino acid sequence: CASSPGSSGNTIYF. The chain joins TRBV7-2 to TRBJ1-3; D gene ambiguous. The CDR3 runs to 14 residues. In germline, CDR1 is SGHTA, CDR2 FQGNSA. Between the trimmed V and J ends, which lost 5 bases and 0 bases, there was a span of 8 bases. Supplemented by reference TRBV7-2 and TRBJ1-3, the full variable domain reads GAGVSQSPSNKVTEKGKDVELRCDPISGHTALYWYRQSLGQGLEFLIYFQGNSAPDKSGLPSDRFSAERTGGSVSTLTIQRTQQEDSAVYLCASSPGSSGNTIYFGEGSWLTVV.

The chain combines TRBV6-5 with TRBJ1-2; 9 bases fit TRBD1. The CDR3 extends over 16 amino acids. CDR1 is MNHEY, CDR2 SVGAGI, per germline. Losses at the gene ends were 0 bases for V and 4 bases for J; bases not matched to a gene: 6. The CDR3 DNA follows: TGTGCCAGCAGTTACTCGTGGGGACAGGGAAGCTATGGCTACACCTTC. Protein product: CASSYSWGQGSYGYTF.

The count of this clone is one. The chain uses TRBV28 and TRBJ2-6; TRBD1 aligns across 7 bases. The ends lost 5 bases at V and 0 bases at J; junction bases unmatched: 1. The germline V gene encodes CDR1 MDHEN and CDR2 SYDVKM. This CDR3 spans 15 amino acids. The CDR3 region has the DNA TGTGCCAGCAGTCGGGACAGCTCTGGGGCCAACGTCCTGACTTTC. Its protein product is CASSRDSSGANVLTF. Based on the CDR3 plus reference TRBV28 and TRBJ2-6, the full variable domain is DVKVTQSSRYLVKRTGEKVFLECVQDMDHENMFWYRQDPGLGLRLIYFSYDVKMKEKGDIPEGYSVSREKKERFSLILESASTNQTSMYLCASSRDSSGANVLTFGAGSRLTVL.

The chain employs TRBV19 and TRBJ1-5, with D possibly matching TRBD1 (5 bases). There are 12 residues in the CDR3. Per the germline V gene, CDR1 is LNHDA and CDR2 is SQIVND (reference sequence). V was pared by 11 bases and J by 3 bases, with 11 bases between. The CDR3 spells CAGGRNNQPQHF. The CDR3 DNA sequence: TGTGCCGGGGGGAGAAACAATCAGCCCCAGCATTTT.

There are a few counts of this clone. The DNA of the CDR3 is TGTGCCAGCAGTTCCGGCGCAGGGGTGAACACTGAAGCTTTCTTT. Amino acid sequence: CASSSGAGVNTEAFF. J is TRBJ1-1 and V is TRBV5-4, with D possibly being TRBD1 (6 bases). The CDR3 totals 15 residues. Trimming removed 5 bases at V and 0 bases at J, with 14 bases between. Germline-derived CDR1 and CDR2 are SGHNT and YYREEE (reference sequence).

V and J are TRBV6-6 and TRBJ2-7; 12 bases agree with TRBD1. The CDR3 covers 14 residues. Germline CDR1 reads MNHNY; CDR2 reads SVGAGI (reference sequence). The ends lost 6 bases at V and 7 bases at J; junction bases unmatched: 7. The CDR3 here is CASSRGQGAPEQYF. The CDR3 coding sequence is TGTGCCAGCAGCCGGGGACAGGGGGCGCCGGAGCAGTACTTC.

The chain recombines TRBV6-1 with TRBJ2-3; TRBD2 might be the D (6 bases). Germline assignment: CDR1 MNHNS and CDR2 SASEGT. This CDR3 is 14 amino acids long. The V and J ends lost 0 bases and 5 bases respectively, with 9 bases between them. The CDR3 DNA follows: TGTGCCAGCAGTGAAGCTTGGAGGGGAGATACGCAGTATTTT. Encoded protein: CASSEAWRGDTQYF.

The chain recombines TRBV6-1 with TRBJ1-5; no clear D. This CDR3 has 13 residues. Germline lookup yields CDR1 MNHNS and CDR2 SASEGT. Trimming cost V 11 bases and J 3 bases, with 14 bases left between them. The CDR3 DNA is TGTGCCGTGGGTGACTCAACCAATCAGCCCCAGCATTTT. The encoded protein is CAVGDSTNQPQHF.

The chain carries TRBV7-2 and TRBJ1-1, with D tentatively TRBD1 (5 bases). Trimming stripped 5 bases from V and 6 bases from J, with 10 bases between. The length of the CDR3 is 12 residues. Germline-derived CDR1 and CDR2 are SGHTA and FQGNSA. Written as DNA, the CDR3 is TGTGCCAGCAGCGAAAGGGGCGCTGAAGCTTTCTTT. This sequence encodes CASSERGAEAFF.

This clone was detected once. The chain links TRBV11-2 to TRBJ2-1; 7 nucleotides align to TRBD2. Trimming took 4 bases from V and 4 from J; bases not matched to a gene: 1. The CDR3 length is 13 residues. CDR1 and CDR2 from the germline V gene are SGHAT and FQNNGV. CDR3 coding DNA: TGTGCCAGCAGCTCGGGAGGTTACAATGAGCAGTTCTTC. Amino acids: CASSSGGYNEQFF.

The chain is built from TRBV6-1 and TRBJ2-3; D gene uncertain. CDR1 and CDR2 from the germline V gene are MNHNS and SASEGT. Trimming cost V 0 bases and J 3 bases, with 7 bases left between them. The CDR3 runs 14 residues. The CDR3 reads CASSEAVRTDTQYF. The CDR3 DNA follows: TGTGCCAGCAGTGAAGCGGTCAGGACAGATACGCAGTATTTT.

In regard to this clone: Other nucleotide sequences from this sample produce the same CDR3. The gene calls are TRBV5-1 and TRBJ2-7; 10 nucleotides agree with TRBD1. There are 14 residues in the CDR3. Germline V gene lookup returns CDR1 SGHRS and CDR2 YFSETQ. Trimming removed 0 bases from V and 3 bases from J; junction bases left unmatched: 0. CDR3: CASSLGTGGYEQYF. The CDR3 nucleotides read TGCGCCAGCAGCTTGGGGACAGGGGGCTACGAGCAGTACTTC.

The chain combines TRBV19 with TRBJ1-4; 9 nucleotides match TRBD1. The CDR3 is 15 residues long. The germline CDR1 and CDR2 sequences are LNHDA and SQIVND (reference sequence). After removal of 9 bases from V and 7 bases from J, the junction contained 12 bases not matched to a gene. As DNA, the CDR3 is TGTGCCAGCAGCCCGCGGGGACAGGGTGTTGAAAAACTGTTTTTT. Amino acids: CASSPRGQGVEKLFF.

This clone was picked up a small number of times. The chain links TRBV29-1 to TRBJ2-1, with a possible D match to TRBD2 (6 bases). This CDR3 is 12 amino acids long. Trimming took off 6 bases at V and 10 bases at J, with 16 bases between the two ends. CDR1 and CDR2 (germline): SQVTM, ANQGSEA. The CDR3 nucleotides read TGCAGCGTCCCCGGGAGAGGGGCCGAGCAGTTCTTC. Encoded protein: CSVPGRGAEQFF.

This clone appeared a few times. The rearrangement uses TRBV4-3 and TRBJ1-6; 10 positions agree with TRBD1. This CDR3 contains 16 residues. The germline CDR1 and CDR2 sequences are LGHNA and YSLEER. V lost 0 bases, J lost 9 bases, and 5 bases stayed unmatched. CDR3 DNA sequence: TGCGCCAGCAGCCAAGATTGGGGGGACAGGGGTTCACCCCTCCACTTT. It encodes CASSQDWGDRGSPLHF.

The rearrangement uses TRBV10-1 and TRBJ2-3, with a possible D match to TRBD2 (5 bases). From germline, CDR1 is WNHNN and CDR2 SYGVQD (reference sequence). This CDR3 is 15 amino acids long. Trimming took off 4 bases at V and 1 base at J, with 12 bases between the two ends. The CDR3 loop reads CASSGEGGGTDTQYF. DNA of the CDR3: TGCGCCAGCAGTGGAGAGGGTGGTGGCACAGATACGCAGTATTTT.

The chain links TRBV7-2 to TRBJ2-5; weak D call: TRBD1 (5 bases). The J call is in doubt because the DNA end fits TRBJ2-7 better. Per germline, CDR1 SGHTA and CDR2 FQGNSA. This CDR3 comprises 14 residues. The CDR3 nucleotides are TGTGCCAGCAGCTTAGCGACAGCCTCCTACGAGCAGTACTTC. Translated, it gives CASSLATASYEQYF.

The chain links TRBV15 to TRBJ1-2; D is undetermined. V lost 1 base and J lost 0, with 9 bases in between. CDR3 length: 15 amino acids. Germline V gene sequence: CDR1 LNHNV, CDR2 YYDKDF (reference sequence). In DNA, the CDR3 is TGTGCCACCAGCAGAGCAGGCTTAGCTAACTATGGCTACACCTTC. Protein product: CATSRAGLANYGYTF.

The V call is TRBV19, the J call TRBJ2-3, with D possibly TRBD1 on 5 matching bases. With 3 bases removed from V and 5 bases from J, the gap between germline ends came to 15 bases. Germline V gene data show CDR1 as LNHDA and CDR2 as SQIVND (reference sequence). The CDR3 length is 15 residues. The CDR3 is CASSIQGPLVDTQYF. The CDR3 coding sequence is TGTGCCAGTAGTATTCAGGGCCCCTTGGTAGATACGCAGTATTTT. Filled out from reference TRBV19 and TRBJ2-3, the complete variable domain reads DGGITQSPKYLFRKEGQNVTLSCEQNLNHDAMYWYRQDPGQGLRLIYYSQIVNDFQKGDIAEGYSVSREKKESFPLTVTSAQKNPTAFYLCASSIQGPLVDTQYFGPGTRLTVL.

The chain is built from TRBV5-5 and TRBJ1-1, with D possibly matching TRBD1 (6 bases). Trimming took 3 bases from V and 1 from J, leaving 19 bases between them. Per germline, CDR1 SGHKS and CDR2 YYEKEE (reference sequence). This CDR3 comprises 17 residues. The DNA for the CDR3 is TGTGCCAGCAGCTCCTGGGGCAGGGGTACCGGGAACACTGAAGCTTTCTTT. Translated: CASSSWGRGTGNTEAFF.

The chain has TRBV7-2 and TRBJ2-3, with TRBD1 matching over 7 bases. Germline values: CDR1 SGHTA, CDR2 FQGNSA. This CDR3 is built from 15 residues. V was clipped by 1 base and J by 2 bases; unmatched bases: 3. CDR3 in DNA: TGTGCCAGCAGCTTAGGGCAGGGGGTCACAGATACGCAGTATTTT. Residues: CASSLGQGVTDTQYF. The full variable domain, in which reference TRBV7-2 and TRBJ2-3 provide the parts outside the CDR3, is GAGVSQSPSNKVTEKGKDVELRCDPISGHTALYWYRQSLGQGLEFLIYFQGNSAPDKSGLPSDRFSAERTGGSVSTLTIQRTQQEDSAVYLCASSLGQGVTDTQYFGPGTRLTVL.

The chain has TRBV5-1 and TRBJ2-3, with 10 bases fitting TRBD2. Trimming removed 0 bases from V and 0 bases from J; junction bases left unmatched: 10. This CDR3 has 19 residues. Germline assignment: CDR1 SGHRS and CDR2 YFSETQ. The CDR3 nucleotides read TGCGCCAGCAGCTTGGGGGTAGCGGGGGGCCCTTCTAGCACAGATACGCAGTATTTT. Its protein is CASSLGVAGGPSSTDTQYF. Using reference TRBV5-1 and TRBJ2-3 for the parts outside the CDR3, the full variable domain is KAGVTQTPRYLIKTRGQQVTLSCSPISGHRSVSWYQQTPGQGLQFLFEYFSETQRNKGNFPGRFSGRQFSNSRSEMNVSTLELGDSALYLCASSLGVAGGPSSTDTQYFGPGTRLTVL.

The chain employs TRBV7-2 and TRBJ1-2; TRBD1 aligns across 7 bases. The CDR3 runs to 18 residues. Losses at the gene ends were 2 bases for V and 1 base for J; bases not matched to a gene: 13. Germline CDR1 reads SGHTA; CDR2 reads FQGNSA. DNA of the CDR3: TGTGCCAGCAGCTTATCCCCGATAGGCACAGGGGTTAACTATGGCTACACCTTC. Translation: CASSLSPIGTGVNYGYTF.

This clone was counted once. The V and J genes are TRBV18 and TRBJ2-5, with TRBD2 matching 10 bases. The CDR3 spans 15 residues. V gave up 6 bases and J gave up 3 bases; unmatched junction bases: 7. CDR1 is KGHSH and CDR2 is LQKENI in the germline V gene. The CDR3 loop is CASSRTSGPEETQYF. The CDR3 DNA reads TGTGCCAGCTCCCGGACTAGCGGACCGGAAGAGACCCAGTACTTC.

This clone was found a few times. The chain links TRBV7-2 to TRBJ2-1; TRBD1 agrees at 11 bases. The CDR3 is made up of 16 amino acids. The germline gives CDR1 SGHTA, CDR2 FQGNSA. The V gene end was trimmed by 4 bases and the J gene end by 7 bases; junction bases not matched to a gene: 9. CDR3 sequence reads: CASSSSGTGGLNEQFF. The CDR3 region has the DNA TGTGCCAGCAGCTCTTCCGGGACAGGGGGTTTGAATGAGCAGTTCTTC.